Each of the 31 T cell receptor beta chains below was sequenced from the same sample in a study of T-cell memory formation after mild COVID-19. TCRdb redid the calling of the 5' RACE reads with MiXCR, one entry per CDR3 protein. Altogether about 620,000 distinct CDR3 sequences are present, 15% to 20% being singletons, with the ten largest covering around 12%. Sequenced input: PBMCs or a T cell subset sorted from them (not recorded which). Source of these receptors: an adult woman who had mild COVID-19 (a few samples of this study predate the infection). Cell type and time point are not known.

CDR3 nucleotide sequence: TGTGCCAGCAGCTTAAACAGACAAGAGACCCAGTACTTC. This codes for CASSLNRQETQYF. V gene TRBV7-3 combines with J gene TRBJ2-5; D ambiguous. Germline V gene lookup returns CDR1 SGHTA and CDR2 FQGTGA. The CDR3 spans 13 residues. V was trimmed by 1 base and J by 2 bases, leaving 5 bases between them.

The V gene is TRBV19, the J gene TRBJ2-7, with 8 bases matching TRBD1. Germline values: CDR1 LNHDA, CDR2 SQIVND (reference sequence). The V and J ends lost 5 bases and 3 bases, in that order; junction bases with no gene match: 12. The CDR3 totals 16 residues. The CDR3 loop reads CASSLGTGTGYYEQYF. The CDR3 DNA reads TGTGCCAGTAGTCTCGGCACCGGGACAGGCTACTACGAGCAGTACTTC.

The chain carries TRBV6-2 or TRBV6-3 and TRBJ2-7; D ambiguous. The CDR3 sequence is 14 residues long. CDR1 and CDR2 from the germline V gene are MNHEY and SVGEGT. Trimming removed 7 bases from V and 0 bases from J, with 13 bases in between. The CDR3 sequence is CASTPVGSSYEQYF. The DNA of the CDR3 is TGTGCCAGCACTCCCGTGGGATCCTCCTACGAGCAGTACTTC.

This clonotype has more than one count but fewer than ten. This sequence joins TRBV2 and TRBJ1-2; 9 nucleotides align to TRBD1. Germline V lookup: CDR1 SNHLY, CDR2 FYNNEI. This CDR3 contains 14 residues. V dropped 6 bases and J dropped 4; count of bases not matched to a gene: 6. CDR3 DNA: TGTGCCAGCAGGTACAGGGGGCCGGGCTATGGCTACACCTTC. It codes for CASRYRGPGYGYTF.

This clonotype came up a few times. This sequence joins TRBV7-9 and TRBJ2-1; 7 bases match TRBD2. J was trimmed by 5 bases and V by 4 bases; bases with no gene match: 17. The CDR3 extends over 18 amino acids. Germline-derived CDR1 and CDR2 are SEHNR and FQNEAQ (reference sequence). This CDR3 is CASSYEWRGRSGHNEQFF. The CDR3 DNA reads TGTGCCAGCAGCTATGAGTGGCGGGGGAGGTCAGGACACAATGAGCAGTTCTTC.

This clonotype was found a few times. CDR3 amino acids: CASLPGDRVEWNEQFF. The CDR3 DNA reads as TGTGCCAGCCTTCCCGGGGACAGGGTTGAGTGGAATGAGCAGTTCTTC. The gene calls are TRBV7-9 and TRBJ2-1; 9 bases are a match to TRBD1. Unmatched junction bases numbered 15, after V lost 8 bases and J lost 7 bases. Germline values: CDR1 SEHNR, CDR2 FQNEAQ (reference sequence). The CDR3 is 16 residues long.

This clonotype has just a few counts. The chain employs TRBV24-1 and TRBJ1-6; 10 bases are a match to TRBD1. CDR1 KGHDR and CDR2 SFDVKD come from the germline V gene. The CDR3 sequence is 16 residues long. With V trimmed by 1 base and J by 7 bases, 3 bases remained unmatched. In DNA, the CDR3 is TGTGCCACCAGTGATTTCCCGGGACAGGGGAATTCACCCCTCCACTTT. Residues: CATSDFPGQGNSPLHF.

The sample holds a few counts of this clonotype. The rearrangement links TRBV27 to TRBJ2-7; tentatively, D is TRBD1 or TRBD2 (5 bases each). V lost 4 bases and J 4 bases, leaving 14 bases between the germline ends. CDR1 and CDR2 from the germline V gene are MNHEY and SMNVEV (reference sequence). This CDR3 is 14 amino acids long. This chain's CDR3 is CASSSWDVAYEQYF. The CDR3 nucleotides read TGTGCCAGCAGTTCATGGGACGTCGCATACGAGCAGTACTTC.

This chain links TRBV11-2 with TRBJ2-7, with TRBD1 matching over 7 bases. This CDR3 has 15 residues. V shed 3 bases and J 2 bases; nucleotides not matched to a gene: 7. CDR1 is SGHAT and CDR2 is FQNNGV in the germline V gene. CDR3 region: CASSFGTAITYEQYF. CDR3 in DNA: TGTGCCAGCAGCTTCGGGACAGCCATAACCTACGAGCAGTACTTC.

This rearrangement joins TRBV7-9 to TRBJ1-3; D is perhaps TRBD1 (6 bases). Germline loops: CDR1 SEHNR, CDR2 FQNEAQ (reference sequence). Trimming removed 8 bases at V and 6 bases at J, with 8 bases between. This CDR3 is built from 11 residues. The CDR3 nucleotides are TGTGCCAGCCCGGGGGCAAACACCATATATTTT. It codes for CASPGANTIYF.

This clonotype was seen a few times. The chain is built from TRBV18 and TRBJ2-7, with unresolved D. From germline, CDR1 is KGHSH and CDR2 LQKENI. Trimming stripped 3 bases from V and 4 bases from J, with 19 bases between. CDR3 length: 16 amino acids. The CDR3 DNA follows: TGTGCCAGCTCACCTGGATCCACAGCAACGAGTTACGAGCAGTACTTC. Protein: CASSPGSTATSYEQYF.

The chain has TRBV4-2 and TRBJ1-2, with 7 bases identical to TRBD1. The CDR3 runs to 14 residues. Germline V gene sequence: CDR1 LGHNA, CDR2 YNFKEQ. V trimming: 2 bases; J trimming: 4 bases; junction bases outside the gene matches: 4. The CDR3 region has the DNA TGTGCCAGCAGCCAACCGGGACAGCTCTATGGCTACACCTTC. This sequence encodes CASSQPGQLYGYTF.

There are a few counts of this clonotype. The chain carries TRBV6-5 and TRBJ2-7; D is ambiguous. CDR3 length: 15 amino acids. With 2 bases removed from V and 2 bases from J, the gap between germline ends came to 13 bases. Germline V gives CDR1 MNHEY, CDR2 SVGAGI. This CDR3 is CASSYRPGGAYEQYF. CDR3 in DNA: TGTGCCAGCAGTTACCGACCCGGTGGAGCCTACGAGCAGTACTTC.

The CDR3: CASSPPLAGGKNTGELFF. DNA for the CDR3: TGTGCCAGCTCACCACCACTAGCGGGAGGAAAGAACACCGGGGAGCTGTTTTTT. The chain carries TRBV18 and TRBJ2-2, with 12 bases matching TRBD2. The CDR3 loop spans 18 amino acids. Germline CDR1 and CDR2: KGHSH and LQKENI. J gave up 1 base and V 0 bases, and 3 bases lay outside the gene matches.

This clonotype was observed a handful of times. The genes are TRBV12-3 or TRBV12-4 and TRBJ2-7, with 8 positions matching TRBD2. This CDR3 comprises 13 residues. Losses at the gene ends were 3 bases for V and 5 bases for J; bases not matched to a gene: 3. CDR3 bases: TGTGCCAGCAGTTTTAGCGGGGTCCACGAGCAGTACTTC. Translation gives CASSFSGVHEQYF.

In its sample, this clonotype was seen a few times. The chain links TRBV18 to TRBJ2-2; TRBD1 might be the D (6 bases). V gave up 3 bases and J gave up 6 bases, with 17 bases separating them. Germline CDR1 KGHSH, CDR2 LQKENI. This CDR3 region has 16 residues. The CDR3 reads CASSPPQGKGAGELFF. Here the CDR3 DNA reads TGTGCCAGCTCACCTCCGCAGGGGAAGGGCGCCGGGGAGCTGTTTTTT. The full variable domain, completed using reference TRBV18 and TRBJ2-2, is NAGVMQNPRHLVRRRGQEARLRCSPMKGHSHVYWYRQLPEEGLKFMVYLQKENIIDESGMPKERFSAEFPKEGPSILRIQQVVRGDSAAYFCASSPPQGKGAGELFFGEGSRLTVL.

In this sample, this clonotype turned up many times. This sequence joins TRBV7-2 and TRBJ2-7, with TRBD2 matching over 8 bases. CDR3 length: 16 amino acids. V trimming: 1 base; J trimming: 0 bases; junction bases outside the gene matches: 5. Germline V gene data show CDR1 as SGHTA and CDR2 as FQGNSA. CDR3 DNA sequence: TGTGCCAGCAGCTTAGGGTTTAGCGGGATCTCCTACGAGCAGTACTTC. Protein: CASSLGFSGISYEQYF.

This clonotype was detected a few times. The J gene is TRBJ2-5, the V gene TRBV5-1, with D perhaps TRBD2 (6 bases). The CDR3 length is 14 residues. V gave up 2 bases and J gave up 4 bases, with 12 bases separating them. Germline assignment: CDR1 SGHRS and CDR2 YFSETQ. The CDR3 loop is CASSFGRTRETQYF. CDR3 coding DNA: TGCGCCAGCAGCTTTGGGAGGACCCGAGAGACCCAGTACTTC. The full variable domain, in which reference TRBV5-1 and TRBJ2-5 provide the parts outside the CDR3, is KAGVTQTPRYLIKTRGQQVTLSCSPISGHRSVSWYQQTPGQGLQFLFEYFSETQRNKGNFPGRFSGRQFSNSRSEMNVSTLELGDSALYLCASSFGRTRETQYFGPGTRLLVL.

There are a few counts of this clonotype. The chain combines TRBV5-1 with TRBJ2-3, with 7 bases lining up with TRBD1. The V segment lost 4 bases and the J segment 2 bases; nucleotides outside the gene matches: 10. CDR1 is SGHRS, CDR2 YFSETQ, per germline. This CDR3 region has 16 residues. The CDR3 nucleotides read TGCGCCAGCAGCGGAGACAGGGAAGCTTTCACAGATACGCAGTATTTT. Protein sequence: CASSGDREAFTDTQYF.

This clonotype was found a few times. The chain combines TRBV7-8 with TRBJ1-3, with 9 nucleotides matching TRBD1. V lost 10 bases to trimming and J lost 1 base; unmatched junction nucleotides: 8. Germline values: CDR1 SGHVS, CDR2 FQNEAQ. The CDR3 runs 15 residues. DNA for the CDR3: TGTGCCACGAGGGGACAGGGAAGTTCTGGAAACACCATATATTTT. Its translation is CATRGQGSSGNTIYF.

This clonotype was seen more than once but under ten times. The CDR3 region has the DNA TGCGCCAGCAGCCAAGATCAGCGGGGGACGGGTAATTCACCCCTCCACTTT. Encoded protein: CASSQDQRGTGNSPLHF. The chain recombines TRBV4-3 with TRBJ1-6; tentatively, D is TRBD1 (5 bases). Trimming stripped 0 bases from V and 6 bases from J, with 15 bases between. The CDR3 sequence is 17 residues long. The germline V gene encodes CDR1 LGHNA and CDR2 YSLEER.

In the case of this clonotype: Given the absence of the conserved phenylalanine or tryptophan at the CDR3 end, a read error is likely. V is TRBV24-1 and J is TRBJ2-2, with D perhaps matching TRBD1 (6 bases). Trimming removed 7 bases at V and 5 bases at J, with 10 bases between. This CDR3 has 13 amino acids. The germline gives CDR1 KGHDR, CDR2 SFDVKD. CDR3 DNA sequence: TGTGCCACCAGGGACAGTGGGACCGGGGAGCTGTTTCTT. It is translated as CATRDSGTGELFL.

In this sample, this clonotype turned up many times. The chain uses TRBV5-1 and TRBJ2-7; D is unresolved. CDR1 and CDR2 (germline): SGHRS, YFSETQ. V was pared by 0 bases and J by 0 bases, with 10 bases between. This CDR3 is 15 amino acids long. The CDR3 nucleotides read TGCGCCAGCAGCTTGGCCGCCGGCAGCTCCTACGAGCAGTACTTC. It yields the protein CASSLAAGSSYEQYF.

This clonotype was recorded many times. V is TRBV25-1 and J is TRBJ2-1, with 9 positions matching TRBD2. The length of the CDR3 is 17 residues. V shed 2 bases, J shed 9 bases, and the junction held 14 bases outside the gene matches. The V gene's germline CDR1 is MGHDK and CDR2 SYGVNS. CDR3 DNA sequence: TGTGCCAGCAGTGAAGTCGGGAGAGCGGGAGGTCGCGGTGAGCAGTTCTTC. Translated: CASSEVGRAGGRGEQFF. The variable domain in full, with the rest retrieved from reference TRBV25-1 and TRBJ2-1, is EADIYQTPRYLVIGTGKKITLECSQTMGHDKMYWYQQDPGMELHLIHYSYGVNSTEKGDLSSESTVSRIRTEHFPLTLESARPSHTSQYLCASSEVGRAGGRGEQFFGPGTRLTVL.

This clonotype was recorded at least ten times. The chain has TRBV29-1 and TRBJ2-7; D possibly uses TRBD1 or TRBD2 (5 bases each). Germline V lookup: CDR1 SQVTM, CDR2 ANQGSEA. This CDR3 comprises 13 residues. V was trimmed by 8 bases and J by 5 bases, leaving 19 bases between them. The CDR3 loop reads CSTWDPYHHEQYF. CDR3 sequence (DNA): TGCAGCACCTGGGACCCTTATCACCACGAGCAGTACTTC.

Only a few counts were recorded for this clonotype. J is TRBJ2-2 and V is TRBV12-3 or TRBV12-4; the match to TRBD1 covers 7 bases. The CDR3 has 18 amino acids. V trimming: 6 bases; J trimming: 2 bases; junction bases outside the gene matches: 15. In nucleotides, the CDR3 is TGTGCCAGCAGGCGACTCCCACACAGGGGCCGAAACACCGGGGAGCTGTTTTTT. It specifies CASRRLPHRGRNTGELFF.

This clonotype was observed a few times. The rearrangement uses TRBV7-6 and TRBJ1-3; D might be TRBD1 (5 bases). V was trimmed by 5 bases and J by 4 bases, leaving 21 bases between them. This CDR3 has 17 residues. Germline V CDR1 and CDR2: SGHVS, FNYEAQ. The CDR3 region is CASSPFGGSANGNTIYF. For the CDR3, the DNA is TGTGCCAGCAGCCCGTTCGGGGGGAGCGCCAACGGAAACACCATATATTTT.

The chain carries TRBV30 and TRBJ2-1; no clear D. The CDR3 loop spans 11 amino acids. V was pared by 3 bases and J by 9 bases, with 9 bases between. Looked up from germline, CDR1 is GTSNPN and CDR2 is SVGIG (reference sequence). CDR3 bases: TGTGCCTGGAGGCCCTGCGGTGAGCAGTTCTTC. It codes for CAWRPCGEQFF.

The CDR3 is CASSLYRGGLEGYTF. CDR3 bases: TGTGCCAGCAGCCTATACAGGGGTGGATTGGAGGGCTACACCTTC. The V gene is TRBV11-2, the J gene TRBJ1-2; 7 bases align to TRBD1. The CDR3 runs to 15 residues. CDR1 SGHAT and CDR2 FQNNGV come from the germline V gene. V lost 5 bases, J lost 8 bases, and 14 bases stayed unmatched.

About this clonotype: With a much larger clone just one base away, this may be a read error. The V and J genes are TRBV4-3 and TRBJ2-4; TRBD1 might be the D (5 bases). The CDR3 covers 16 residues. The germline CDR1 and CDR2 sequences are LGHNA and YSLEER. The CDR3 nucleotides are TGCGCCAGCAGCCAAGGGGTAACACCGGACAAAAGCATTCAGTACTTC. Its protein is CASSQGVTPDKSIQYF.

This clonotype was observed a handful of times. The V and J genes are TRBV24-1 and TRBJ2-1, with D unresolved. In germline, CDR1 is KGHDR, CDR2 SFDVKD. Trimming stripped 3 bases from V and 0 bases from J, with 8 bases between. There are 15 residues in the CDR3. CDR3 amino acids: CATSDGVSSYNEQFF. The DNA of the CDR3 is TGTGCCACCAGTGATGGAGTGAGCTCCTACAATGAGCAGTTCTTC.